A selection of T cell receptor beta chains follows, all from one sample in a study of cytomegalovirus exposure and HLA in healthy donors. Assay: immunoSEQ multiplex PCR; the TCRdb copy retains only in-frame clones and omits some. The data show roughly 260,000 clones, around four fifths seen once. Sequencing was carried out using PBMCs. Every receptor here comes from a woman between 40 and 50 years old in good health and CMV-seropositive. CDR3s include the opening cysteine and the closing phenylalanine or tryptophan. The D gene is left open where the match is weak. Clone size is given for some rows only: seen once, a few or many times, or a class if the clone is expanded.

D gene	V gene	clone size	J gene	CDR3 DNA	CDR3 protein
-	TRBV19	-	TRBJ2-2	TGTGCCAGTAGTATAATAGGGGGTGCCGGGGAGCTGTTTTTT	CASSIIGGAGELFF
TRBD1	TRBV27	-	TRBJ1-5	TGTGCCAGCAGCTTCCGGGGGACAGGGAATCAGCCCCAGCATTTT	CASSFRGTGNQPQHF
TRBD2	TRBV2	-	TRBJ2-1	TGTGCCAGCACTACTGGGAGGCGGGAGGGCCTTCGGGAGCAGTTCTTC	CASTTGRREGLREQFF
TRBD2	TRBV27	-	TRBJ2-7	TGTGCCAGCGGCCCACCGGGAGGCTACGAGCAGTACTTC	CASGPPGGYEQYF
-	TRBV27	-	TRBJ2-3	TGTGCCAGCAAAGGGGGGACAGAGGGGAGCACAGATACGCAGTATTTT	CASKGGTEGSTDTQYF
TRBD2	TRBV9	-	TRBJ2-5	TGTGCCAGCACAGGGCGGGAGGGGGAGACCCAGTACTTC	CASTGREGETQYF
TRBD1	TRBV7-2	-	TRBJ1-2	TGTGCCAGCAGCTTAGAGGGGACAGGGTCTTATGGCTACACCTTC	CASSLEGTGSYGYTF
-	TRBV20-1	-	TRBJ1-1	TGCAGTGCTAGGGGGGGGGATGAAGCTTTCTTT	CSARGGDEAFF
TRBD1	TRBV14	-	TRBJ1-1	TGTGCCAGCAGCCAAGTTGGTCGTCAGGGGGTAGCTAAAGCTTTCTTT	CASSQVGRQGVAKAFF
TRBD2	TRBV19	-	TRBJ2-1	TGTGCCAGTAGGCTTGGGCGGGAGTTCTTCAATGAGCAGTTCTTC	CASRLGREFFNEQFF
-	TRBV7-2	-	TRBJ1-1	TGTGCCAGCAGCTTAGTAGGGGGTATAACTGAAGCTTTCTTT	CASSLVGGITEAFF
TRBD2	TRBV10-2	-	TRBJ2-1	TGCGCCAGCAAAAGTTGGGGCGGGAGGGTCCGTGTTAGCGATGAGCAGTTCTTC	CASKSWGGRVRVSDEQFF
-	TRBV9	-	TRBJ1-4	TGTGCCAGCAGCCCCTCGACCCGAGGGGAAAAACTGTTTTTT	CASSPSTRGEKLFF
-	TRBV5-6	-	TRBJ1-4	TGTGCCAGCAGCTTGGGGCGGGGGATTAATGAAAAACTGTTTTTT	CASSLGRGINEKLFF
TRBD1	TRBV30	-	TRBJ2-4	TGTGCCTGGAGTGTACAGGGGGGATTGGGAAACATTCAGTACTTC	CAWSVQGGLGNIQYF
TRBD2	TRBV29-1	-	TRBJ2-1	TGCAGCGCCGGGGATCCTGCGGGAGTGCATGAGCAGTTCTTC	CSAGDPAGVHEQFF
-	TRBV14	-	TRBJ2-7	TGTGCCAGCAGCCAAGGCGGGTTTCTCGGTATAAGTGAGCAGTACTTC	CASSQGGFLGISEQYF
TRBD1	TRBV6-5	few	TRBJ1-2	TGTGCCAGCAGTTACGAGCGGACAGGTACAAGACATGGCTACACCTTC	CASSYERTGTRHGYTF
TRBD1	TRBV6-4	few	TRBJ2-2	TGTGCCAGCAGTCCTAAGGACAGGACGAACACCGGGGAGCTGTTTTTT	CASSPKDRTNTGELFF
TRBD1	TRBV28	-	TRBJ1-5	TGTGCCAGCAGCGGGACAGCCATCAATCAGCCCCAGCATTTT	CASSGTAINQPQHF
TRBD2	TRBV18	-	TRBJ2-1	TGTGCCAGCTCACCTACTAGCGGGACTTACAATGAGCAGTTCTTC	CASSPTSGTYNEQFF
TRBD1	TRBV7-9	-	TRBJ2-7	TGTGCCAGCAGCTCGACAGGGGCCCCCGCCTACGAGCAGTACTTC	CASSSTGAPAYEQYF
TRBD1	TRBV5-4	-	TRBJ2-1	TGTGCCAGCAGCCAATCGACAGGGTCGAATGAGCAGTTCTTC	CASSQSTGSNEQFF
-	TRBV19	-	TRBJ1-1	TGTGCCAGTAGTAACAGGGTATGGGACACTGAAGCTTTCTTT	CASSNRVWDTEAFF
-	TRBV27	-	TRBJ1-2	TGTGCCAGCAGTTTAGTCTCTTCTGGGGGCTCAGGTGGCTACACCTTC	CASSLVSSGGSGGYTF
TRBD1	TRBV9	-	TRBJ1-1	TGTGCCAGCAGCGCAGGACAGGGGGACACTGAAGCTTTCTTT	CASSAGQGDTEAFF
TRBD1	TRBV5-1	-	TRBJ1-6	TGCGCCAGCAGCCTAGTTTCCGGGACAGGGGGGACACCCCTCCACTTT	CASSLVSGTGGTPLHF
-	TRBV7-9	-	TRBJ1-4	TGTGCCAGCAGCTACCCGGGGGGCTCGGATGAAAAACTGTTTTTT	CASSYPGGSDEKLFF
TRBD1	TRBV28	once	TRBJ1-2	TGTGCCAGCAGTTTACTCCAGGGGACAGCTAACTATGGCTACACCTTC	CASSLLQGTANYGYTF
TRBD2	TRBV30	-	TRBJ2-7	TGTGCCTGGAGTTCACTAGCGGGAGCCTACGAGCAGTACTTC	CAWSSLAGAYEQYF
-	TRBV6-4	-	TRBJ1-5	TGTGCCAGCTGCGGACTGAACAAAAAAAATAGCAATCAGCCCCAGCATTTT	CASCGLNKKNSNQPQHF
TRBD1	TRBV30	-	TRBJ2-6	TGTGCCAGAAAAAAGACAGGGTCTGGGGCCAACGTCCTGACTTTC	CARKKTGSGANVLTF
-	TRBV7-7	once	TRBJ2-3	TGTGCTAGCAGCCCCAACGGGTACCCCACAGATACGCAGTATTTT	CASSPNGYPTDTQYF
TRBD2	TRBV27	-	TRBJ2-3	TGTGCCAGCACGCGTACTAGCGGACATACAGATACGCAGTATTTT	CASTRTSGHTDTQYF
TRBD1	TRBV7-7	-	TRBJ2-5	TGTGCTAGCAGCTTTGGGGACAGGGGCCAAGAGACCCAGTACTTC	CASSFGDRGQETQYF
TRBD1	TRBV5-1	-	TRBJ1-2	TGCGCCAGCAGCTTGGCCTGGGGGACAGGGAATTTCGGCTACACCTTC	CASSLAWGTGNFGYTF
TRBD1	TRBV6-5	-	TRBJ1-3	TGTGCCAGCAGCCGAACGAGGGGGCTTGGAAACACCATATATTTT	CASSRTRGLGNTIYF
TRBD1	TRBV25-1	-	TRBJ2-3	TGTGCCAGCATGCGAACAGGGGGACGTACGCAGTATTTT	CASMRTGGRTQYF
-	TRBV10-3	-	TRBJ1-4	TGTGCCATCAGTGAGAATGGGGCGCCTGGTGAAAAACTGTTTTTT	CAISENGAPGEKLFF
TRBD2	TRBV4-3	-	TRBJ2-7	TGCGCCAGCAGCCAAGATCTGTCTAGCGGGAGTTACGAGCAGTACTTC	CASSQDLSSGSYEQYF
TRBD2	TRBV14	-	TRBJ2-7	TGTGCCAGCAGCCCAGAGCTAGCGGGCTACTACGAGCAGTACTTC	CASSPELAGYYEQYF
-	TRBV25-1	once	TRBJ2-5	TGTGCCAGCAGTGAAGTCGGAGGGTCGCAGGGTGGAAGGACCCAGTACTTC	CASSEVGGSQGGRTQYF
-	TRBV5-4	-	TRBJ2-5	TGTGCCAGCAGCTTGCAGGGGGGAGAGACCCAGTACTTC	CASSLQGGETQYF
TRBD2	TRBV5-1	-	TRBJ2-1	TGCGCCAGCAGCTTTAGTAGCGGGAAGGAGTCGCTCTTC	CASSFSSGKESLF
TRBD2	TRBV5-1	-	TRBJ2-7	TGCGCCAGCAGCCCGGGTTGGCGGGAGGGTTACGAGCAGTACTTC	CASSPGWREGYEQYF
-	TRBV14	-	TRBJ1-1	TGTGCCAGCAGCCCTCTTGGTGGTGAGTTGACTGAAGCTTTCTTT	CASSPLGGELTEAFF
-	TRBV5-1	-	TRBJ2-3	TGCGCCAGCAGCTGGACGACAGCCACAGATACGCAGTATTTT	CASSWTTATDTQYF
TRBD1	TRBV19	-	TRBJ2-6	TGTGCCAGTATTGGACAGGGATCTGGGGCCAACGTCCTGACTTTC	CASIGQGSGANVLTF
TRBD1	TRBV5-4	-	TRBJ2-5	TGTGCCAGCAGCATGACAGGGAGCCAAGAGACCCAGTACTTC	CASSMTGSQETQYF